This TCR beta chain was captured in a study of blood T cell repertoires in COVID-19. Overall study context: PBMCs, B-cell-depleted T cells, or T cells provided the cDNA or gDNA that made up the material.

The CDR3 sequence is 12 residues long. V was cut by 8 bases and J by 7 bases, with 14 bases left in between. Germline V gene lookup returns CDR1 GTSNPN and CDR2 SVGIG (reference sequence). Participant age was roughly 18 to 90 years, and participants resided in 20 to 30 US areas. Cohort assignment relied on participant-reported clinical history. As originally analysed: Amplified reference gene primers provided the basis for estimating nucleated cell counts. Data came from immunoSEQ multiplex PCR; TCRdb stores just in-frame clones and leaves some out. V, J and clone size are taken as reported in that table, and D and trimming were inferred from the DNA itself. The sample includes 200,000 to 300,000 clones, 83% of them seen just once.

Sequenced material: PBMCs or T cells enriched from blood (not recorded which). The chain links TRBV30 to TRBJ1-4, with a tentative D call TRBD1 (6 bases). The TCR comes from a woman aged 35 to 49 who had been exposed to COVID-19. CDR3 region: CAGQGRGEKLFF. CDR3 bases: TGTGCCGGGCAGGGGAGAGGTGAAAAACTGTTTTTT. The variable domain in full, with the rest retrieved from reference TRBV30 and TRBJ1-4, is SQTIHQWPATLVQPVGSPLSLECTVEGTSNPNLYWYRQAAGRGLQLLFYSVGIGQISSEVPQNLSASRPQDRQFILSSKKLLLSDSGFYLCAGQGRGEKLFFGSGTQLSVL.